The 19 T cell receptor beta chains in this list originate from one sample, sequenced in a study of blood T cells in healthy people across ages. PCR was performed a second time for about 7 to 12 cycles using a sample-barcoded 5' primer and a J-beta primer mix. MiXCR, run by TCRdb on the 5' RACE reads, gives a single entry per CDR3 protein. This table has over 950,000 distinct CDR3 sequences, roughly 47% appearing once. Sequencing was carried out using blood. The receptor source for this set is a woman aged 60-70 years in good health.

This chain joins TRBV10-3 and TRBJ2-7; D may be TRBD1 or TRBD2 (5 bases each). The J call is doubtful: the DNA matches TRBJ2-5 better. CDR3 length: 16 residues. CDR1 and CDR2 from the germline V gene are ENHRY and SYGVKD. The CDR3 DNA reads as TGTGCCATCAGGAGTGGATTTAGAGAGGGGCAAGAGACCCAGTACTTC. It yields the protein CAIRSGFREGQETQYF.

The chain has TRBV6-2 or TRBV6-3 and TRBJ2-5; 9 positions agree with TRBD1. Trimming cost V 6 bases and J 5 bases; bases outside gene matches: 10. This CDR3 comprises 15 residues. Germline lookup yields CDR1 MNHEY and CDR2 SVGEGT. CDR3 residues: CASRTGTGLVETQYF. In nucleotides, the CDR3 is TGTGCCAGCAGGACCGGGACAGGGCTTGTTGAGACCCAGTACTTC.

V gene TRBV25-1 combines with J gene TRBJ2-7, with 7 bases aligning to TRBD2. This CDR3 is 13 amino acids long. Per germline, CDR1 MGHDK and CDR2 SYGVNS. The trim removed 3 bases at V and 5 bases at J, leaving 4 bases unmatched. The CDR3 nucleotides are TGTGCCAGCAGTGATCTCGGACTAGACGAGCAGTACTTC. Its protein product is CASSDLGLDEQYF.

This clonotype was observed a few times. The chain has TRBV29-1 and TRBJ2-2; perhaps TRBD1 as D (5 bases). Germline V CDR1 and CDR2: SQVTM, ANQGSEA. The V end lost 4 bases, the J end lost 2 bases, and 8 bases lay between the germline ends. This CDR3 is built from 13 residues. CDR3 sequence: CSVGTLNTGELFF. The CDR3 DNA is TGCAGCGTTGGGACACTTAACACCGGGGAGCTGTTTTTT.

In this sample, this clonotype turned up a few times. The chain has TRBV6-2 or TRBV6-3 and TRBJ1-1; D remains unclear. Germline CDR1 MNHEY, CDR2 SVGEGT. V lost 8 bases to trimming and J lost 2 bases, with 12 bases between them. This CDR3 contains 13 residues. The CDR3 loop reads CASGDYFNTEAFF. The CDR3 nucleotides are TGTGCCAGCGGAGATTATTTCAACACTGAAGCTTTCTTT.

This clonotype was seen only a few times. The rearrangement links TRBV7-9 to TRBJ2-5; D is perhaps TRBD2 (5 bases). This CDR3 is 13 amino acids long. Trimming shortened V by 5 bases and J by 4 bases, and 11 bases separated the two germline ends. The germline V gene has CDR1 SEHNR and CDR2 FQNEAQ (reference sequence). The CDR3 here is CASSMDFLETQYF. For the CDR3, the DNA is TGTGCCAGCAGCATGGACTTCCTAGAGACCCAGTACTTC.

A few counts support this clonotype. The CDR3 reads CTAWANEQFF. CDR3 DNA: TGCACCGCTTGGGCCAATGAGCAGTTCTTC. The J gene is TRBJ2-1, the V gene TRBV29-1, with D uncertain. CDR1 and CDR2 (germline): SQVTM, ANQGSEA. The CDR3 loop spans 10 amino acids.

In its sample, this clonotype was seen once. This chain links TRBV6-2 or TRBV6-3 with TRBJ1-5, with 9 bases identical to TRBD1. The length of the CDR3 is 15 residues. CDR1 is MNHEY and CDR2 is SVGEGT in the germline V gene. V lost 6 bases, J lost 5 bases, and 8 bases stayed unmatched. The CDR3 DNA sequence: TGTGCCAGCAGAAATGAGGGACAGGGCCATCAGCCCCAGCATTTT. Translated, it gives CASRNEGQGHQPQHF.

V gene TRBV28 combines with J gene TRBJ2-1, with D tentatively TRBD2 (5 bases). Germline CDR1 reads MDHEN; CDR2 reads SYDVKM. Trimming shortened V by 2 bases and J by 5 bases, and 13 bases separated the two germline ends. The CDR3 spans 15 residues. DNA for the CDR3: TGTGCCAGCAGTTTACCCTCCTCTAGCAACAATGAGCAGTTCTTC. Residues: CASSLPSSSNNEQFF.

The chain carries TRBV7-2 and TRBJ2-3; maybe TRBD2 (5 bases). V was pared by 1 base and J by 2 bases, with 10 bases between. The germline V gene encodes CDR1 SGHTA and CDR2 FQGNSA. The length of the CDR3 is 15 residues. CDR3: CASSLDAGPTDTQYF. The CDR3 coding sequence is TGTGCCAGCAGCTTAGATGCGGGTCCCACAGATACGCAGTATTTT. Full variable domain (missing parts from reference TRBV7-2 and TRBJ2-3): GAGVSQSPSNKVTEKGKDVELRCDPISGHTALYWYRQSLGQGLEFLIYFQGNSAPDKSGLPSDRFSAERTGGSVSTLTIQRTQQEDSAVYLCASSLDAGPTDTQYFGPGTRLTVL.

This clonotype was counted only a few times. J is TRBJ2-1 and V is TRBV20-1, with a weak D call TRBD1 (5 bases). CDR1 DFQATT and CDR2 SNEGSKA come from the germline V gene (reference sequence). V was clipped by 5 bases and J by 4 bases, with 18 bases between them. The CDR3 has 15 residues. CDR3 region: CSADSGLHRYNEQFF. CDR3 in DNA: TGCAGTGCTGACTCAGGGCTACATAGGTACAATGAGCAGTTCTTC.

The chain recombines TRBV20-1 with TRBJ1-4; 10 bases are a match to TRBD1. The CDR3 extends over 13 amino acids. CDR1 is DFQATT, CDR2 SNEGSKA, per germline (reference sequence). The DNA of the CDR3 is TGCAGCGCCAGACAGGGGGCTCGAGAAAAACTGTTTTTT. Its protein is CSARQGAREKLFF.

This rearrangement joins TRBV28 to TRBJ1-4; D is unclear. The CDR3 is made up of 16 amino acids. CDR1 is MDHEN, CDR2 SYDVKM, per germline. The V end lost 3 bases, the J end lost 4 bases, and 15 bases lay between the germline ends. The CDR3 bases are TGTGCCAGCAGTTTTACTTTGCGAGATATTAATGAAAAACTGTTTTTT. Translated: CASSFTLRDINEKLFF.

V is TRBV6-2 or TRBV6-3 and J is TRBJ2-3, with TRBD2 matching over 12 bases. The V segment lost 8 bases and the J segment 3 bases; nucleotides outside the gene matches: 9. The germline gives CDR1 MNHEY, CDR2 SVGEGT. CDR3 length: 16 amino acids. The CDR3, as DNA: TGTGCCAGCCGATATTACGGGACTAGCGGGACAGATACGCAGTATTTT. Its protein product is CASRYYGTSGTDTQYF.

The chain has TRBV10-3 and TRBJ2-7; 9 positions match TRBD2. From germline, CDR1 is ENHRY and CDR2 SYGVKD. The CDR3 runs to 17 residues. J lost 3 bases, V lost 0 bases, and 9 bases had no gene match. The CDR3 spells CAISESIVPSGIYEQYF. The CDR3, as DNA: TGTGCCATCAGTGAGTCGATCGTCCCTAGCGGGATCTACGAGCAGTACTTC.

This clonotype appeared a few times. The genes are TRBV7-2 and TRBJ2-5, with 11 positions matching TRBD2. The end of the DNA is better explained by TRBJ2-7, so the J call may be wrong. This CDR3 spans 17 amino acids. CDR1 is SGHTA and CDR2 is FQGNSA in the germline V gene. In DNA form, the CDR3 reads TGTGCCAGCAGCTTAGGTCTAGCGGGAGGATTATTGGACGAGCAGTACTTC. It codes for CASSLGLAGGLLDEQYF.

The chain combines TRBV5-1 with TRBJ2-1, with D possibly being TRBD2 (6 bases). The CDR3 is 16 residues long. CDR1 and CDR2 (germline): SGHRS, YFSETQ. V was trimmed by 3 bases and J by 8 bases, leaving 21 bases between them. CDR3 sequence reads: CASSSRSAGSAHEQFF. The CDR3 DNA reads as TGCGCCAGCAGCTCTCGATCGGCGGGATCCGCCCATGAGCAGTTCTTC.

The table lists this clonotype with a few counts. V usage is TRBV6-4 and J usage is TRBJ2-1; D is unclear. Trimming stripped 4 bases from V and 7 bases from J, with 11 bases between. Per germline, CDR1 MRHNA and CDR2 SNTAGT. The CDR3 extends over 13 amino acids. The CDR3, as DNA: TGTGCCAGCAGTGCAGGTGATTGGAATGAGCAGTTCTTC. Translation: CASSAGDWNEQFF.

The chain has TRBV3-1 and TRBJ2-3; 9 bases agree with TRBD2. Trimming at V came to 5 bases and at J to 6 bases, leaving 9 bases not matched to a gene. The CDR3 consists of 15 residues. Germline CDR1 LGHDT, CDR2 YNNKEL (reference sequence). The DNA of the CDR3 is TGTGCCAGCAGCAATAGCGGGAGACTGTGGGATACGCAGTATTTT. Translation gives CASSNSGRLWDTQYF.